This T cell receptor beta chain was sequenced for a study of post-analysis software for immune sequencing data. Regarding this clonotype: What it binds is not known.

Regarding the study as a whole: Five TRBV segments were significantly more frequent in patients than in controls. TRBV5-6, TRBV5-1 and TRBV20-1 were among these segments.

CDR1 and CDR2 from the germline V gene are MGHRA and YSYEKL. V was shortened by 10 bases and J by 0 bases, with 19 bases between the two germline ends. This CDR3 is built from 17 residues. The library was made from cDNA and included unique molecular identifiers. TCRdb ran MiXCR on the PCR reads and lists one entry per CDR3 protein. Of roughly 620,000 distinct CDR3 sequences in the sample, 44% were seen once. Sequencing input: blood. V usage is TRBV4-1 and J usage is TRBJ2-6; unclear D gene. The receptor was isolated from a girl aged 5 to 17 with multiple sclerosis. In DNA form, the CDR3 reads TGCGCCACCTCTTCCCGGGCCTGGGCCTCTGGGGCCAACGTCCTGACTTTC. This translates into CATSSRAWASGANVLTF.